The 8 T cell receptor beta chains below were found in one sample sequenced in a study of blood T cell repertoires in COVID-19 (dated by TCRdb to 2018 to 2020). The library came from the immunoSEQ multiplex PCR assay. This is the immuneACCESS table as TCRdb keeps it, with only in-frame sequences that have V and J called. A part of the clones is gone; compared with another copy, unresolved V genes explain less than half, and the rest is unexplained. The sample data list about 180,000 clones, and about 86% of these were observed just once. The leading ten clones occupy 5.5% to 8% of the sample. The sequencing input was peripheral blood. The receptors stem from a man aged 50-59 years with active or convalescent COVID-19.

A few counts support this clone. The gene calls are TRBV4-2 and TRBJ1-6; D gene ambiguous. Trimming left V 4 bases short and J 7 bases short, with 14 bases between. CDR1 and CDR2 from the germline V gene are LGHNA and YNFKEQ. CDR3 length equals 15 residues. The CDR3 protein is CASSPRTGGNSPLHF. Here the CDR3 DNA reads TGTGCCAGCAGCCCTCGGACTGGCGGGAATTCACCCCTCCACTTT.

The chain is built from TRBV5-4 and TRBJ2-3; D is possibly TRBD2 (7 bases). The CDR3 has 16 amino acids. The germline V and J ends were trimmed by 4 bases and 2 bases, with 17 bases remaining between them. Per germline, CDR1 SGHNT and CDR2 YYREEE (reference sequence). The CDR3 spells CASSPTGRGYTDTQYF. The CDR3 nucleotides are TGTGCCAGCAGCCCTACAGGGAGGGGCTACACAGATACGCAGTATTTT.

This sequence joins TRBV9 and TRBJ2-3; 9 bases are a match to TRBD2. Losses at the gene ends were 0 bases for V and 4 bases for J; bases not matched to a gene: 9. The CDR3 is 17 amino acids. Per the germline V gene, CDR1 is SGDLS and CDR2 is YYNGEE. DNA of the CDR3: TGTGCCAGCAGCGTAGACATTGGCGGGGGGGAGTCAGATACGCAGTATTTT. Residues: CASSVDIGGGESDTQYF. Drawing the rest from reference TRBV9 and TRBJ2-3, the complete variable domain is DSGVTQTPKHLITATGQRVTLRCSPRSGDLSVYWYQQSLDQGLQFLIQYYNGEERAKGNILERFSAQQFPDLHSELNLSSLELGDSALYFCASSVDIGGGESDTQYFGPGTRLTVL.

As for this clone: One end of the junction is discordant with germline, which a read error may explain. V gene TRBV7-9 combines with J gene TRBJ2-1; 12 bases match TRBD2. The CDR3 sequence is 14 residues long. Germline V gives CDR1 SEHNR, CDR2 FQNEAQ (reference sequence). The chain's CDR3 is CASSLAGGPNEQFF. Written as DNA, the CDR3 is TGTGCCAGCAGCCTAGCGGGGGGGCCTAATGAGCAGTTCTTC.

The V gene is TRBV5-1, the J gene TRBJ1-3; 9 nucleotides line up with TRBD1. Germline V gene sequence: CDR1 SGHRS, CDR2 YFSETQ. J lost 0 bases, V lost 4 bases, and 5 bases had no gene match. This CDR3 comprises 16 residues. CDR3 coding DNA: TGCGCCAGCAGCAAAGGACAGGGGAGCTCTGGAAACACCATATATTTT. This encodes CASSKGQGSSGNTIYF.

This clone appeared once. V is TRBV4-1 and J is TRBJ1-1, with D hard to call. This CDR3 spans 13 amino acids. Germline-derived CDR1 and CDR2 are MGHRA and YSYEKL. The V end lost 1 base, the J end lost 5 bases, and 8 bases lay between the germline ends. The CDR3 nucleotides read TGCGCCAGCAGCCAAGCAGAGGTAACTGAAGCTTTCTTT. It specifies CASSQAEVTEAFF.

The chain combines TRBV4-2 with TRBJ1-4, with D maybe TRBD1 (6 bases). Between the trimmed V and J ends, which lost 1 base and 7 bases, there was a span of 13 bases. The CDR3 runs 15 residues. Germline V gene lookup returns CDR1 LGHNA and CDR2 YNFKEQ. DNA of the CDR3: TGTGCCAGCAGCCAAGTTTTAGGGGGGGGTGAAAAACTGTTTTTT. Protein sequence: CASSQVLGGGEKLFF.

CDR3 nucleotide sequence: TGTGCCACCAGTGATTCAAACACCTACGAGCAGTACTTC. Its translation is CATSDSNTYEQYF. The chain uses TRBV24-1 and TRBJ2-7; D not resolved. V was cut by 2 bases and J by 2 bases, with 6 bases left in between. CDR1 and CDR2 from the germline V gene are KGHDR and SFDVKD. CDR3 size: 13 residues.